A few counts support the clone carrying this TCR beta chain. Its antigen is not known. The data stem from a study of CD8 T cells in ankylosing spondylitis. The study's findings and limits: Apparently characteristic of ankylosing spondylitis blood was a TCR beta motif (under ten highly homologous variants). Disease-linked clones bore a CD8+ phenotype and were relatively rare in peripheral blood.

MiXCR, run by TCRdb on the 5' RACE reads, gives a single entry per CDR3 protein. This table has around 300,000 distinct CDR3 sequences, more than 20% appearing once. Sequenced sample: blood, either unsorted or a sorted T cell fraction (not recorded which). This sequence originates from a female donor with ankylosing spondylitis or in good health (not recorded which).

For the CDR3, the DNA is TGCAGTGCTTCGGACAGGGGAAGGACCGGGGAGCTGTTTTTT. Residues: CSASDRGRTGELFF. The V gene is TRBV20-1, the J gene TRBJ2-2; 9 bases are a match to TRBD1. The junction had 6 bases not matched to a gene; V was cut back by 5 bases and J by 5 bases. CDR1 and CDR2 from the germline V gene are DFQATT and SNEGSKA (reference sequence). This CDR3 comprises 14 residues.